This entry lists 25 T cell receptor beta chains sequenced from one sample in a study of vaccination and CD4 T cells after COVID-19. Treatment given: roughly ten-day PBMC culture with coronavirus spike peptide pools or control peptides (ViraFEST assay). Their specific antigens are unknown. The study sequenced cultured CD4+ T cell DNA using the Oncomine TCR Beta short-read assay. TCRdb processed the PCR reads anew with MiXCR; each CDR3 protein has one entry. The data contain tens of thousands of distinct CDR3 sequences, 43% of them singletons. The material was CD4+ T cells from blood, cultured in vitro, obtained after SARS-CoV-2 vaccination. Every receptor here comes from a human donor who had recovered from COVID-19.

The chain has TRBV2 and TRBJ2-7; 7 bases line up with TRBD2. The ends lost 6 bases at V and 3 bases at J; junction bases unmatched: 8. Germline loops: CDR1 SNHLY, CDR2 FYNNEI. There are 14 residues in the CDR3. Here the CDR3 reads CASSAGLPLYEQYF. In DNA, the CDR3 is TGTGCCAGCAGCGCGGGACTACCCCTCTACGAGCAGTACTTC.

Only a few counts were recorded for this clonotype. J is TRBJ1-1 and V is TRBV5-4; 11 bases match TRBD1. There are 16 residues in the CDR3. Germline trimming cut 4 bases from V and 1 base from J; bases unmatched to any gene: 6. The V gene's germline CDR1 is SGHNT and CDR2 YYREEE (reference sequence). The CDR3 loop reads CASSTRDRGTNTEAFF. In nucleotides, the CDR3 is TGTGCCAGCAGCACACGGGACAGGGGGACGAACACTGAAGCTTTCTTT.

The V gene is TRBV7-6, the J gene TRBJ2-7, with D maybe TRBD1 (6 bases). CDR1 is SGHVS, CDR2 FNYEAQ, per germline. The length of the CDR3 is 16 residues. Deletions cut 0 bases from V and 2 bases from J, with 14 bases between. CDR3 bases: TGTGCCAGCAGCTTAGCGACAGGCGGGCTGCCCTACGAGCAGTACTTC. This translates into CASSLATGGLPYEQYF.

The chain combines TRBV20-1 with TRBJ2-1; TRBD2 aligns across 8 bases. Trimming cost V 3 bases and J 2 bases; bases outside gene matches: 3. CDR3 size: 14 residues. The V gene's germline CDR1 is DFQATT and CDR2 SNEGSKA (reference sequence). DNA for the CDR3: TGCAGTGCTAGCACTAGCGGCCCCTACAATGAGCAGTTCTTC. It encodes CSASTSGPYNEQFF.

V gene TRBV20-1 combines with J gene TRBJ2-5; D gene uncertain. This CDR3 is 13 amino acids long. CDR1 DFQATT and CDR2 SNEGSKA come from the germline V gene (reference sequence). The V and J ends lost 1 base and 0 bases respectively, with 6 bases between them. CDR3 nucleotide sequence: TGCAGTGCTAGAGTAGGGAACCAAGAGACCCAGTACTTC. This sequence encodes CSARVGNQETQYF.

V is TRBV27 and J is TRBJ2-7, with a tentative D call TRBD1 (6 bases). V lost 2 bases to trimming and J lost 2 bases, with 10 bases between them. This CDR3 has 14 residues. Germline values: CDR1 MNHEY, CDR2 SMNVEV (reference sequence). This chain's CDR3 is CASSLTGPAYEQYF. CDR3 in DNA: TGTGCCAGCAGTTTAACAGGGCCTGCCTACGAGCAGTACTTC.

This clonotype was seen a handful of times. The chain employs TRBV15 and TRBJ1-5, with D possibly matching TRBD1 (5 bases). CDR3 size: 17 residues. Trimming removed 0 bases at V and 2 bases at J, with 14 bases between. Germline CDR1 and CDR2: LNHNV and YYDKDF (reference sequence). CDR3 nucleotides: TGTGCCACCAGCAGAGATGGGGGGATTAGGGGCAATCAGCCCCAGCATTTT. It codes for CATSRDGGIRGNQPQHF. The full variable domain, rest sourced from reference TRBV15 and TRBJ1-5, is DAMVIQNPRYQVTQFGKPVTLSCSQTLNHNVMYWYQQKSSQAPKLLFHYYDKDFNNEADTPDNFQSRRPNTSFCFLDIRSPGLGDTAMYLCATSRDGGIRGNQPQHFGDGTRLSIL.

The chain couples TRBV20-1 to TRBJ1-5; possible D gene TRBD1, 6 bases. V lost 1 base and J lost 7, with 20 bases in between. Germline V lookup: CDR1 DFQATT, CDR2 SNEGSKA (reference sequence). This CDR3 comprises 16 residues. The CDR3 sequence is CSARAPPGGAGQPQHF. In nucleotides, the CDR3 is TGCAGTGCTAGAGCCCCCCCGGGGGGGGCAGGGCAGCCCCAGCATTTT.

The V and J genes are TRBV20-1 and TRBJ2-3; D assignment may be TRBD1 or TRBD2 (5 bases each). Germline loops: CDR1 DFQATT, CDR2 SNEGSKA (reference sequence). This CDR3 has 14 residues. V lost 6 bases, J lost 3 bases, and 16 bases lay in between. The DNA for the CDR3 is TGCAGTGCCCTCGGTCTAGCAGGGACAGATACGCAGTATTTT. Amino acid sequence: CSALGLAGTDTQYF.

This clonotype appeared a few times. V and J are TRBV6-2 or TRBV6-3 and TRBJ1-2, with 11 bases that match TRBD1. The germline gives CDR1 MNHEY, CDR2 SVGEGT. The trim removed 6 bases at V and 6 bases at J, leaving 3 bases unmatched. The CDR3 covers 13 residues. The CDR3 loop is CASSWDRGDGYTF. CDR3 in DNA: TGTGCCAGCAGCTGGGACAGGGGGGATGGCTACACCTTC.

V and J are TRBV11-3 and TRBJ1-6; 7 positions match TRBD1. CDR3 size: 14 residues. Germline lookup yields CDR1 SGHNT and CDR2 YENEEA. V lost 5 bases, J lost 10 bases, and 8 bases stayed unmatched. The CDR3, as DNA: TGTGCCAGCAGCCCAGGGGGAGGAGGATCACCCCTCCACTTT. Translated, it gives CASSPGGGGSPLHF.

This clonotype showed up just once. The CDR3 DNA reads as TGTGCCGGACGTGCTAGCGGCACAGATACGCAGTATTTT. The encoded protein is CAGRASGTDTQYF. This chain joins TRBV12-3 or TRBV12-4 and TRBJ2-3; TRBD2 might be the D (6 bases). The CDR3 runs to 13 residues. Trimming left V 11 bases short and J 1 base short, with 13 bases between.

This clonotype was found a few times. The chain has TRBV5-4 and TRBJ1-2; 8 nucleotides align to TRBD1. This CDR3 contains 14 residues. V dropped 4 bases and J dropped 3; count of bases not matched to a gene: 5. Per the germline V gene, CDR1 is SGHNT and CDR2 is YYREEE (reference sequence). The DNA for the CDR3 is TGTGCCAGCAGCGAAGGGACAGGTGACTATGGCTACACCTTC. Encoded protein: CASSEGTGDYGYTF.

This rearrangement joins TRBV11-3 to TRBJ1-1; D is possibly TRBD1 (5 bases). Germline CDR1 SGHNT, CDR2 YENEEA. CDR3 size: 16 residues. V was clipped by 4 bases and J by 1 base, with 16 bases between them. The CDR3 region is CASSSATGQKNTEAFF. CDR3 in DNA: TGTGCCAGCAGCTCGGCTACGGGGCAGAAGAACACTGAAGCTTTCTTT.

V is TRBV20-1 and J is TRBJ2-1, with 13 bases that match TRBD2. The germline V gene encodes CDR1 DFQATT and CDR2 SNEGSKA (reference sequence). Trimming took 1 base from V and 8 from J; bases not matched to a gene: 5. The CDR3 extends over 15 amino acids. The CDR3 DNA reads TGCAGTGCTAGAGTCCCAACTAGCGGGGGGGATGAGCAGTTCTTC. Translated, it gives CSARVPTSGGDEQFF.

This clonotype was counted only a few times. This chain joins TRBV28 and TRBJ1-5; TRBD1 aligns across 7 bases. The CDR3 spans 16 residues. Germline V gene data show CDR1 as MDHEN and CDR2 as SYDVKM. V lost 1 base and J lost 7; bases outside the gene matches: 10. Written as DNA, the CDR3 is TGTGCCAGCAGTTTATTGTTTGCAGGGGGGAAACAGCCCCAGCATTTT. It is translated as CASSLLFAGGKQPQHF.

This clonotype turned up a few times. The chain couples TRBV20-1 to TRBJ1-2, with TRBD1 matching over 7 bases. V was clipped by 0 bases and J by 9 bases; unmatched bases: 13. Per the germline V gene, CDR1 is DFQATT and CDR2 is SNEGSKA (reference sequence). The CDR3 consists of 15 residues. The CDR3 sequence is CSARDTGQLTISYTF. The DNA of the CDR3 is TGCAGTGCTAGAGATACGGGACAGTTGACTATAAGCTACACCTTC.

J is TRBJ1-2 and V is TRBV6-2 or TRBV6-3; D might be TRBD1 (6 bases). The germline CDR1 and CDR2 sequences are MNHEY and SVGEGT. V lost 2 bases to trimming and J lost 6 bases, with 28 bases between them. The CDR3 totals 19 residues. CDR3 in DNA: TGTGCCAGCAGTTACCCCAGGGACATGCTGGTTGGTGGCAAGGATGGCTACACCTTC. Translated, it gives CASSYPRDMLVGGKDGYTF.

By frequency in the sample, this clonotype is medium-sized. This rearrangement joins TRBV15 to TRBJ2-2; the D gene could be TRBD1 or TRBD2 (5 bases each). The CDR3 runs 15 residues. V lost 1 base and J lost 6, with 12 bases in between. Germline lookup yields CDR1 LNHNV and CDR2 YYDKDF (reference sequence). This chain's CDR3 is CATSRGDHTPGELFF. The CDR3 coding sequence is TGTGCCACCAGCAGAGGGGACCACACACCCGGGGAGCTGTTTTTT.

V usage is TRBV5-1 and J usage is TRBJ2-5, with TRBD2 matching over 8 bases. V lost 6 bases to trimming and J lost 5 bases; unmatched junction nucleotides: 9. This CDR3 is 14 amino acids long. Germline-derived CDR1 and CDR2 are SGHRS and YFSETQ. The CDR3 coding sequence is TGCGCCAGCAACCCCGGGAGGGCGGTGGAGACCCAGTACTTC. Its translation is CASNPGRAVETQYF.

This clonotype was counted between two and nine times. CDR3 protein: CASSSWSQPQHF. CDR3 nucleotides: TGTGCCAGCAGTTCTTGGTCTCAGCCCCAGCATTTT. The chain recombines TRBV6-5 with TRBJ1-5; D remains unclear. The CDR3 length is 12 residues. V was cut by 4 bases and J by 6 bases, with 7 bases left in between. Germline-derived CDR1 and CDR2 are MNHEY and SVGAGI.

This clonotype has only a few counts. The rearrangement uses TRBV15 and TRBJ2-5, with 13 bases aligning to TRBD2. The J segment lost 2 bases and the V segment lost 4 bases, leaving 4 bases of the junction unmatched. The germline V gene encodes CDR1 LNHNV and CDR2 YYDKDF (reference sequence). The length of the CDR3 is 16 residues. In DNA, the CDR3 is TGTGCCACCAGCATCGCGGGACTAGCGGGACAAGAGACCCAGTACTTC. Its protein product is CATSIAGLAGQETQYF. Filled out from reference TRBV15 and TRBJ2-5, the complete variable domain reads DAMVIQNPRYQVTQFGKPVTLSCSQTLNHNVMYWYQQKSSQAPKLLFHYYDKDFNNEADTPDNFQSRRPNTSFCFLDIRSPGLGDTAMYLCATSIAGLAGQETQYFGPGTRLLVL.

This clonotype has just a few counts. This chain connects TRBV6-1 to TRBJ1-2; 7 positions match TRBD1. This CDR3 region has 14 residues. In germline, CDR1 is MNHNS, CDR2 SASEGT. The junction had 10 bases not matched to a gene; V was cut back by 7 bases and J by 5 bases. The CDR3 sequence: CASTERQGLYGYTF. Written as DNA, the CDR3 is TGTGCCAGCACGGAGAGACAGGGACTATATGGCTACACCTTC.

The sample holds a few counts of this clonotype. The V gene is TRBV15, the J gene TRBJ2-2; D tentatively fits TRBD1 or TRBD2 (5 bases each). This CDR3 is built from 16 residues. Germline V gives CDR1 LNHNV, CDR2 YYDKDF (reference sequence). The V gene lost 1 base and the J gene lost 7 bases, with 16 bases spanning the gap. CDR3 sequence reads: CATSRAGTKGHGELFF. The DNA of the CDR3 is TGTGCCACCAGCAGAGCAGGGACGAAAGGGCACGGGGAGCTGTTTTTT. Full variable domain (missing parts from reference TRBV15 and TRBJ2-2): DAMVIQNPRYQVTQFGKPVTLSCSQTLNHNVMYWYQQKSSQAPKLLFHYYDKDFNNEADTPDNFQSRRPNTSFCFLDIRSPGLGDTAMYLCATSRAGTKGHGELFFGEGSRLTVL.

This clonotype has only a few counts. The chain uses TRBV15 and TRBJ1-1; D might be TRBD1 (6 bases). Germline CDR1 LNHNV, CDR2 YYDKDF (reference sequence). This CDR3 spans 15 amino acids. With 0 bases removed from V and 4 bases from J, the gap between germline ends came to 12 bases. The DNA of the CDR3 is TGTGCCACCAGCAGAGAAAGAGGGGGGGGCACTGAAGCTTTCTTT. It is translated as CATSRERGGGTEAFF.